These 22 T cell receptor beta chains share one sample of origin, sequenced in a study of Ad26.COV2.S vaccination and SARS-CoV-2 variants (dated by TCRdb to about 2021). Library preparation was by the immunoSEQ multiplex PCR assay. TCRdb re-hosts the immuneACCESS table, in-frame sequences only. Its copies lack some clones; in the studies checked, an unresolved V gene accounts for under half of them, and the cause for the rest is not known. The sample records 500,000 or so clones, roughly 85% of which are singletons. The ten largest clones represent around 13% of the sample. In light of the paper, this sample's treatment or condition label describes: about 20 received Ad26.COV2.S at low or high dose, single or two shots; 5 received placebo; per-sample allocation not given. Repertoires of vaccine and placebo recipients were sequenced from samples taken on day 63 after the first injection. The sequenced sample was peripheral blood, obtained in a trial of Ad26.COV2.S vaccine versus placebo. These TCRs come from a person between 18 and 60 years old who received the Ad26.COV2.S COVID-19 vaccine or a placebo.

The chain carries TRBV7-9 and TRBJ2-7, with TRBD2 matching over 7 bases. This CDR3 comprises 14 residues. The germline V gene has CDR1 SEHNR and CDR2 FQNEAQ (reference sequence). V shed 2 bases and J 2 bases; nucleotides not matched to a gene: 3. CDR3 protein: CASSLYAGAYEQYF. CDR3 coding DNA: TGTGCCAGCAGCTTATATGCGGGAGCCTACGAGCAGTACTTC.

The chain joins TRBV7-3 to TRBJ1-1; TRBD1 aligns across 8 bases. Germline CDR1 SGHTA, CDR2 FQGTGA. Trimming removed 5 bases from V and 1 base from J; junction bases left unmatched: 6. This CDR3 has 15 amino acids. The CDR3 protein is CASSTWTGPNTEAFF. In DNA, the CDR3 is TGTGCCAGCAGCACTTGGACAGGGCCGAACACTGAAGCTTTCTTT.

The chain carries TRBV28 and TRBJ2-1; 7 bases line up with TRBD1. This CDR3 spans 15 amino acids. The germline CDR1 and CDR2 sequences are MDHEN and SYDVKM. V lost 7 bases to trimming and J lost 7 bases; unmatched junction nucleotides: 13. CDR3 amino acids: CASTPLRGGMNEQFF. The CDR3 DNA sequence: TGTGCCAGCACCCCCCTCCGAGGGGGCATGAATGAGCAGTTCTTC.

The chain is built from TRBV5-1 and TRBJ2-3; either TRBD1 or TRBD2 may supply D (5 bases each). The CDR3 is made up of 13 amino acids. V was pared by 4 bases and J by 8 bases, with 14 bases between. Germline-derived CDR1 and CDR2 are SGHRS and YFSETQ. The CDR3 DNA is TGCGCCAGCAGCGACGGGACCTTTGGTACGCAGTATTTT. It codes for CASSDGTFGTQYF.

The rearrangement joins TRBV28 to TRBJ2-1; perhaps TRBD2 as D (6 bases). This CDR3 is 19 amino acids long. Germline CDR1 is MDHEN and CDR2 is SYDVKM. V shed 1 base and J shed 2 bases, with 21 bases lying between them. As DNA, the CDR3 is TGTGCCAGCAGTTTATCCCGACAGAAAGTAGCGGTACCCTACAATGAGCAGTTCTTC. This encodes CASSLSRQKVAVPYNEQFF. Drawing the rest from reference TRBV28 and TRBJ2-1, the complete variable domain is DVKVTQSSRYLVKRTGEKVFLECVQDMDHENMFWYRQDPGLGLRLIYFSYDVKMKEKGDIPEGYSVSREKKERFSLILESASTNQTSMYLCASSLSRQKVAVPYNEQFFGPGTRLTVL.

The chain employs TRBV5-6 and TRBJ1-3; D ambiguous. CDR3 size: 16 residues. The V end lost 1 base, the J end lost 2 bases, and 13 bases lay between the germline ends. Germline V gene data show CDR1 as SGHDT and CDR2 as YYEEEE. CDR3: CASSLFVGAAGNTIYF. CDR3 sequence (DNA): TGTGCCAGCAGCTTGTTCGTCGGAGCCGCTGGAAACACCATATATTTT.

The table lists this clone with a few counts. V usage is TRBV15 and J usage is TRBJ2-2, with 13 bases fitting TRBD2. The germline gives CDR1 LNHNV, CDR2 YYDKDF (reference sequence). V lost 7 bases, J lost 8 bases, and 16 bases stayed unmatched. This CDR3 contains 18 residues. The CDR3 here is CATTKRAAGLAGVGELFF. The CDR3 DNA reads TGTGCCACCACAAAACGAGCGGCCGGACTAGCGGGAGTGGGGGAGCTGTTTTTT.

The V and J genes are TRBV6-5 and TRBJ2-1, with TRBD2 matching over 9 bases. The CDR3 has 15 residues. The germline V gene has CDR1 MNHEY and CDR2 SVGAGI. Trimming at V came to 5 bases and at J to 8 bases, leaving 10 bases not matched to a gene. The CDR3 DNA sequence: TGTGCCAGCAGTACCTCTAGCGGGACCTTCCATGAGCAGTTCTTC. The encoded protein is CASSTSSGTFHEQFF.

The gene calls are TRBV19 and TRBJ2-1; 7 bases map to TRBD2. J gave up 8 bases and V 3 bases, and 10 bases lay outside the gene matches. CDR1 and CDR2 from the germline V gene are LNHDA and SQIVND (reference sequence). The CDR3 runs 15 residues. CDR3 DNA: TGTGCCAGTAGTATCATCCGGGAGGCTGAGGATGAGCAGTTCTTC. It encodes CASSIIREAEDEQFF.

CDR3 sequence: CASSEPREGGLTDTQYF. The CDR3 bases are TGTGCCAGCAGTGAACCCAGAGAGGGAGGACTCACAGATACGCAGTATTTT. The gene calls are TRBV6-1 and TRBJ2-3; D perhaps matches TRBD2 (6 bases). CDR1 is MNHNS and CDR2 is SASEGT in the germline V gene. The V gene lost 2 bases and the J gene lost 2 bases, with 17 bases spanning the gap. This CDR3 is 17 amino acids long.

The rearrangement links TRBV19 to TRBJ2-6; 7 bases map to TRBD2. The CDR3 totals 19 residues. J lost 0 bases, V lost 3 bases, and 11 bases had no gene match. CDR1 is LNHDA and CDR2 is SQIVND in the germline V gene (reference sequence). The CDR3 region has the DNA TGTGCCAGTAGTATCGCGGGGCTAGCGGATTTCTCTGGGGCCAACGTCCTGACTTTC. As protein: CASSIAGLADFSGANVLTF.

The genes are TRBV5-6 and TRBJ1-1; D call uncertain. Germline V gene lookup returns CDR1 SGHDT and CDR2 YYEEEE. V was pared by 6 bases and J by 0 bases, with 15 bases between. The CDR3 is 15 amino acids. As DNA, the CDR3 is TGTGCCAGCACTGACGGGAGCAGGATGAACACTGAAGCTTTCTTT. It yields the protein CASTDGSRMNTEAFF.

The chain joins TRBV3-1 (or the pseudogene TRBV3-2) to TRBJ2-6; no firm D call. With 1 base removed from V and 0 bases from J, the gap between germline ends came to 7 bases. This CDR3 has 16 residues. Germline-derived CDR1 and CDR2 are LGHDT and YNNKEL (reference sequence). The CDR3 is CASSQAILSGANVLTF. CDR3 DNA sequence: TGTGCCAGCAGCCAAGCGATTCTCTCTGGGGCCAACGTCCTGACTTTC.

V gene TRBV9 combines with J gene TRBJ2-5; D is tentatively TRBD1 or TRBD2 (5 bases each). This CDR3 comprises 15 residues. Trimming pared 0 bases from V and 1 base from J, leaving 10 bases between. CDR1 is SGDLS and CDR2 is YYNGEE in the germline V gene. The CDR3 sequence is CASSVGGASQETQYF. CDR3 bases: TGTGCCAGCAGCGTAGGAGGGGCTTCCCAAGAGACCCAGTACTTC. Full variable domain (remainder filled in from reference TRBV9 and TRBJ2-5): DSGVTQTPKHLITATGQRVTLRCSPRSGDLSVYWYQQSLDQGLQFLIQYYNGEERAKGNILERFSAQQFPDLHSELNLSSLELGDSALYFCASSVGGASQETQYFGPGTRLLVL.

J is TRBJ2-4 and V is TRBV28; possible D gene TRBD2, 6 bases. There are 13 residues in the CDR3. V was cut by 5 bases and J by 7 bases, with 12 bases left in between. Germline V lookup: CDR1 MDHEN, CDR2 SYDVKM. CDR3 loop: CASSPARGNIQYF. As DNA, the CDR3 is TGTGCCAGCAGTCCGGCCCGGGGGAACATTCAGTACTTC.

On this clone: A read error may produce the germline difference seen at one junction end. V usage is TRBV6-1 and J usage is TRBJ1-1; D may be TRBD1 (6 bases). CDR1 is MNHNS, CDR2 SASEGT, per germline. The CDR3 sequence is 14 residues long. CDR3 coding DNA: TGTGCCAGCAGTCAAGCAGGGGCGAACACTGAAGCTTTCTTT. Its protein product is CASSQAGANTEAFF.

The chain has TRBV7-9 and TRBJ2-7; the D call may be TRBD1 or TRBD2 (5 bases each). The CDR3 sequence is 16 residues long. V shed 5 bases and J shed 7 bases, with 24 bases lying between them. The germline V gene encodes CDR1 SEHNR and CDR2 FQNEAQ (reference sequence). CDR3 in amino acids: CASSPLRQRGTGEQYF. The CDR3 DNA follows: TGTGCCAGCAGCCCCTTACGCCAGAGGGGTACGGGGGAGCAGTACTTC.

CDR3 DNA: TGTGCCAGCAGTGAGCGACCCGTGCCGAACACCGGGGAGCTGTTTTTT. This gives the protein CASSERPVPNTGELFF. The rearrangement joins TRBV6-1 to TRBJ2-2; no firm D call. The CDR3 spans 16 residues. CDR1 is MNHNS and CDR2 is SASEGT in the germline V gene. V was shortened by 3 bases and J by 0 bases, with 11 bases between the two germline ends.

The chain carries TRBV4-1 and TRBJ1-1, with D perhaps matching TRBD1 (5 bases). This CDR3 has 16 amino acids. The V gene's germline CDR1 is MGHRA and CDR2 YSYEKL. V was cut by 4 bases and J by 2 bases, with 17 bases left in between. The CDR3 sequence is CASSPSRQGSNTEAFF. CDR3 nucleotide sequence: TGCGCCAGCAGCCCCAGCAGGCAGGGTTCTAACACTGAAGCTTTCTTT.

The chain recombines TRBV12-3 or TRBV12-4 with TRBJ1-1; D is unresolved. This CDR3 has 13 residues. The V end lost 7 bases, the J end lost 1 base, and 10 bases lay between the germline ends. The CDR3 loop is CASTLGSNTEAFF. The CDR3 bases are TGTGCCAGCACCTTGGGATCGAACACTGAAGCTTTCTTT.

This clone has a single count. The chain links TRBV5-4 to TRBJ1-1; maybe TRBD1 (5 bases). Germline lookup yields CDR1 SGHNT and CDR2 YYREEE (reference sequence). The CDR3 is 14 amino acids. V was cut by 3 bases and J by 4 bases, with 13 bases left in between. The CDR3 region has the DNA TGTGCCAGCAGCTCTGCGGGGGAAGTCACTGAAGCTTTCTTT. The encoded protein is CASSSAGEVTEAFF.

The gene calls are TRBV7-9 and TRBJ2-3; D uncertain. CDR3 length: 13 residues. The V gene lost 6 bases and the J gene lost 0 bases, with 7 bases spanning the gap. Germline CDR1 reads SEHNR; CDR2 reads FQNEAQ (reference sequence). The CDR3 nucleotides read TGTGCCAGCAGTCGGGTCAGCACAGATACGCAGTATTTT. It is translated as CASSRVSTDTQYF.